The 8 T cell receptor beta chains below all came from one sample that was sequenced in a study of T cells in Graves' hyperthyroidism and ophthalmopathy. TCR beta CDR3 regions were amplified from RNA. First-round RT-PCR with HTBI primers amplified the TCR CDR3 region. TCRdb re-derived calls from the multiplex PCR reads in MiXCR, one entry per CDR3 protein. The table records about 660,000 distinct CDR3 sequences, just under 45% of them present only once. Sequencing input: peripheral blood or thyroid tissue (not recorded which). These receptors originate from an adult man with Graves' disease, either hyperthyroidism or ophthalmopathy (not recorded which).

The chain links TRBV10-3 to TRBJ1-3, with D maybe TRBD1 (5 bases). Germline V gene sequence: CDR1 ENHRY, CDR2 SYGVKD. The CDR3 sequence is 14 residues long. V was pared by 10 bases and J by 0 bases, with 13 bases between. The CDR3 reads CASARDFSGNTIYF. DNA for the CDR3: TGTGCCAGCGCCCGGGACTTCTCTGGAAACACCATATATTTT.

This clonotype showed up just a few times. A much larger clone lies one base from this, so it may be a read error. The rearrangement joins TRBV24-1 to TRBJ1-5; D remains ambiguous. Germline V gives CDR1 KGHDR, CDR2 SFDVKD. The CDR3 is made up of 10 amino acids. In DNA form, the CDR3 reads TGTGCCACCCGAGATCGACCCCGGCATTTT. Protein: CATRDRPRHF.

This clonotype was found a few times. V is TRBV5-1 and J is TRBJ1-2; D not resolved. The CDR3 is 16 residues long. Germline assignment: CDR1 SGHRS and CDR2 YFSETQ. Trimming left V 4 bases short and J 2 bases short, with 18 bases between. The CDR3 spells CASSQDGEWQNYGYTF. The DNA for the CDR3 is TGCGCCAGCAGCCAAGACGGAGAGTGGCAGAACTATGGCTACACCTTC.

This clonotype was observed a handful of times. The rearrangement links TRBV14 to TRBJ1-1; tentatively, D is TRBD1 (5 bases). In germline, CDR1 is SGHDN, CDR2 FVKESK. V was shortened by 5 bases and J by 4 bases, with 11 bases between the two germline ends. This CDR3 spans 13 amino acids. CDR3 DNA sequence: TGTGCCAGCAGCTATTTGCAGGGCACTGAAGCTTTCTTT. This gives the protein CASSYLQGTEAFF.

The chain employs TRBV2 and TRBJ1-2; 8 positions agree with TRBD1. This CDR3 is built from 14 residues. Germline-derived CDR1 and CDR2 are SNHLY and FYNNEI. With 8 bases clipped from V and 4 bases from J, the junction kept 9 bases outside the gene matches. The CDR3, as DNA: TGTGCCAGCGACGGACAGGGTAGTTTCTATGGCTACACCTTC. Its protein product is CASDGQGSFYGYTF.

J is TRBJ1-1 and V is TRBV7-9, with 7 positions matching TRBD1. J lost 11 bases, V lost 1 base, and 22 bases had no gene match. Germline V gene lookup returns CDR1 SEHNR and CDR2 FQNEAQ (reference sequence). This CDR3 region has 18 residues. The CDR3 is CASSLGITGATNQPLAFF. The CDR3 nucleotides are TGTGCCAGCAGCTTAGGAATAACAGGGGCAACCAATCAGCCCCTGGCTTTCTTT.

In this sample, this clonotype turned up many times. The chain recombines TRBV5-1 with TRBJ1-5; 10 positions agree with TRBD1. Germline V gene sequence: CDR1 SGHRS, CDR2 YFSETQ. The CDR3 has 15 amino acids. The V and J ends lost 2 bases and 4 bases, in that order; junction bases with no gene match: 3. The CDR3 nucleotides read TGCGCCAGCAGCTTATCGGGACAGGGGAATCAGCCCCAGCATTTT. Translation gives CASSLSGQGNQPQHF.

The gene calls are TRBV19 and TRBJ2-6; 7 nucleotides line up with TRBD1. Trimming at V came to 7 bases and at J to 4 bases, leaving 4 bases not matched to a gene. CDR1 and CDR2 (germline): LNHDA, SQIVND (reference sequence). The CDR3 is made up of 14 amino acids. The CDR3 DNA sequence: TGTGCCAGTACCCCGGGACAGGGGGCCAACGTCCTGACTTTC. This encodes CASTPGQGANVLTF. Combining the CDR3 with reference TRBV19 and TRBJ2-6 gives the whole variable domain DGGITQSPKYLFRKEGQNVTLSCEQNLNHDAMYWYRQDPGQGLRLIYYSQIVNDFQKGDIAEGYSVSREKKESFPLTVTSAQKNPTAFYLCASTPGQGANVLTFGAGSRLTVL.